This is a list of T cell receptor beta chains from one sample in a study of blood T cell repertoires in COVID-19. Profiling relied on immunoSEQ multiplex PCR, and the TCRdb table lists in-frame clones only, not all of them. The table lists 400,000 to 450,000 clones, 86% of them singletons. Sequencing was done on a sample of peripheral blood. These receptors all stem from a woman under 40 with active or convalescent COVID-19. CDR3s include the opening cysteine and the closing phenylalanine or tryptophan.

TRBJ1-6 TRBV6-5 15 CASRDAGTGGSPLHF
TRBJ1-1 TRBV29-1 11 CSGTWNTEAFF
TRBJ1-1 TRBV6-5 12 CASRRTEYEAFF
TRBJ2-7 TRBV6-5 15 CASSTGLAGVSEQYF
TRBJ2-5 TRBV9 13 CASSETDWETQYF
TRBJ2-7 TRBV13 15 CASSLTSGVSYEQYF
TRBJ1-6 TRBV29-1 14 CSVEAGQGGSPLHF
TRBJ2-7 TRBV13 14 CASSSLLAAYEQYF
TRBJ2-5 TRBV18 13 CASSPGRLETQYF
TRBJ1-1 TRBV15 16 CATSRAQTGDGTEAFF
TRBJ2-1 TRBV6-4 17 CASSDLSLAGGYNEQFF
TRBJ2-7 TRBV2 9 CAGGSEQYF
TRBJ2-4 TRBV13 13 CASSSQGANIQYF
TRBJ2-1 TRBV3-1/TRBV3-2 18 CASSQDRGGQLSYNEQFF
TRBJ2-1 TRBV5-1 13 CASSLVGNNEQFF
TRBJ2-7 TRBV3-1/TRBV3-2 12 CASSRASYEQYF
TRBJ2-2 TRBV5-8 17 CASSLLGGLGIPGELFF
TRBJ1-1 TRBV2 15 CASSYRAGPYTEAFF
TRBJ2-3 TRBV6-5 14 CASGGRGNTDTQYF
TRBJ1-2 TRBV27 14 CASRGGLTNYGYTF
TRBJ2-7 TRBV18 16 CASSPPLQGQNYEQYF
TRBJ1-4 TRBV29-1 14 CSVEEAGGYEKLFF
TRBJ1-5 TRBV19 15 CASSIDPDIDQPQHF
TRBJ2-4 TRBV10-3 14 CAISGGFSENIQYF
TRBJ2-6 TRBV19 16 CASSISISQGANVLTF
TRBJ2-7 TRBV7-9 13 CASSLSLTGEQYF
TRBJ1-6 TRBV6-1 16 CASSEVVSSYNSPLHF
TRBJ2-3 TRBV7-8 19 CASSSPSDGLPSSTDTQYF
TRBJ2-2 TRBV4-1 18 CASSQDGVRGINTGELFF
TRBJ1-1 TRBV12-3/TRBV12-4 11 CASSGLAEAFF
TRBJ1-6 TRBV2 15 CASSPKGSRNSPLHF
TRBJ1-1 TRBV19 16 CASSIYGSAGGTEAFF
TRBJ1-2 TRBV5-8 15 CASSLAGGWGYGYTF
TRBJ2-6 TRBV13 15 CASSRGSSGANVLTF
TRBJ1-3 TRBV14 14 CASSRDSSGNTIYF
TRBJ2-6 TRBV4-1 18 CASSQEGEGYAGANVLTF
TRBJ2-1 TRBV11-1 15 CASSSDRNPYNEQFF
TRBJ1-2 TRBV6-1 18 CASSEPRTVGQTEHGYTF
TRBJ1-5 TRBV19 15 CASSIFGQDNQPQHF
TRBJ2-7 TRBV11-2 15 CASRRQGASSYEQYF
TRBJ2-1 TRBV24-1 16 CATSDLTRWRVSEQFF
TRBJ2-5 TRBV7-8 16 CASSLAPGGIQETQYF
TRBJ2-7 TRBV5-1 14 CASSLGAGGYEQYF
TRBJ2-7 TRBV11-1 15 CASSYASGTSYEQYF
TRBJ2-5 TRBV25-1 16 CASSESRTGYQETQYF
TRBJ2-7 TRBV9 13 CASSGLLTYEQYF
TRBJ2-1 TRBV11-2 15 CASSPLAGGYNEQFF
TRBJ2-1 TRBV6-2/TRBV6-3 15 CASSYGTGAYNEQFF
TRBJ1-2 TRBV11-2 15 CASSLGWQGGYGYTF
TRBJ1-1 TRBV18 12 CASSPPVAEAFF
TRBJ2-1 TRBV10-2 13 CASSESKTTEQFF
TRBJ2-3 TRBV2 13 CASSGQGTDTQYF
TRBJ2-3 TRBV6-5 14 CAAQQSSSTDTQYF
TRBJ2-2 TRBV10-1 14 CASREGGSTGELFF
TRBJ1-1 TRBV3-1/TRBV3-2 13 CASSQAGEAEAFF
TRBJ1-4 TRBV19 16 CASSVQGEVYNEKLFF
TRBJ2-7 TRBV3-1/TRBV3-2 14 CASSHSGSSYEQYF
TRBJ1-5 TRBV6-5 15 CAISDRGDGNQPQHF
TRBJ1-5 TRBV23-1 17 CASSQSSASEIIRPQHF
TRBJ1-5 TRBV6-5 15 CASSYGQGGRQPQHF